Below, 27 T cell receptor beta chains from the same sample are listed, as sequenced in a study of shared clonotypes between healthy human individuals (dated by TCRdb to 2018 to 2021). Receptor amplification or capture employed the immunoSEQ multiplex PCR assay. Not all clones reach the TCRdb copy of this immuneACCESS table, which keeps in-frame sequences only. Checked studies attribute under half of the gap to unresolved V genes and leave the rest unexplained. The sample contains about 2.1 million clones, 90% to 95% of them found a single time. The ten top clones hold more than 1.5% of the sample. CD8 naive samples were obtained by positive selection for CCR7 among CD45RO-negative cells, yielding a CD45RA+CCR7+ population from which TemRA cells were excluded. Material: naive CD8+ T cells from PBMCs. The cell subset or site tag for this specimen amounts to: CD45RA+CCR7+. All receptors come from a young man in good health. Some clones in this sample may be carry-over from other donors' samples.

The V call is TRBV6-5, the J call TRBJ1-1; D is uncertain. Trimming pared 0 bases from V and 1 base from J, leaving 9 bases between. The CDR3 spans 15 residues. In germline, CDR1 is MNHEY, CDR2 SVGAGI. CDR3 nucleotides: TGTGCCAGCAGTTACTCGTACCATGGGAACACTGAAGCTTTCTTT. It codes for CASSYSYHGNTEAFF.

V and J are TRBV10-2 and TRBJ1-3; D perhaps matches TRBD1 (6 bases). Germline CDR1 WSHSY, CDR2 SAAADI. The CDR3 covers 19 residues. This chain's CDR3 is CTGRGGGPSGLSSGNTIYF. The CDR3 DNA sequence: TGCACGGGCAGAGGGGGGGGACCATCTGGCCTAAGCTCTGGAAACACCATATATTTT.

The rearrangement links TRBV29-1 to TRBJ2-1, with D uncertain. The ends were cut back, 3 bases at V and 3 bases at J, with 12 bases in the middle. Looked up from germline, CDR1 is SQVTM and CDR2 is ANQGSEA. This CDR3 contains 14 residues. CDR3 loop: CSVDRSDFYNEQFF. The CDR3 DNA reads TGCAGCGTTGACAGGAGCGACTTCTACAATGAGCAGTTCTTC.

The V gene is TRBV18, the J gene TRBJ2-2, with D possibly TRBD1 on 5 matching bases. Germline CDR1 and CDR2: KGHSH and LQKENI. The length of the CDR3 is 16 residues. Between the trimmed V and J ends, which lost 2 bases and 3 bases, there was a span of 13 bases. Here the CDR3 reads CASSPWPRVDTGELFF. CDR3 bases: TGTGCCAGCTCACCATGGCCCAGGGTGGACACCGGGGAGCTGTTTTTT.

V gene TRBV7-3 combines with J gene TRBJ2-3; D is perhaps TRBD1 (6 bases). In germline, CDR1 is SGHTA, CDR2 FQGTGA. Trimming pared 2 bases from V and 0 bases from J, leaving 9 bases between. The length of the CDR3 is 15 residues. The CDR3 sequence is CASSLHRASTDTQYF. The CDR3 DNA reads as TGTGCCAGCAGCTTACACAGGGCTAGCACAGATACGCAGTATTTT. Full variable domain (outside the CDR3, taken from reference TRBV7-3 and TRBJ2-3): GAGVSQTPSNKVTEKGKYVELRCDPISGHTALYWYRQSLGQGPEFLIYFQGTGAADDSGLPNDRFFAVRPEGSVSTLKIQRTERGDSAVYLCASSLHRASTDTQYFGPGTRLTVL.

This sequence joins TRBV5-1 and TRBJ1-1; 11 positions agree with TRBD1. After removal of 2 bases from V and 10 bases from J, the junction contained 13 bases not matched to a gene. This CDR3 spans 16 amino acids. Germline V gives CDR1 SGHRS, CDR2 YFSETQ. The CDR3 here is CASSLRTGGEYPGAFF. CDR3 DNA: TGCGCCAGCAGCTTACGGACAGGGGGCGAGTACCCAGGAGCTTTCTTT.

V gene TRBV30 combines with J gene TRBJ2-7; a weak D match, TRBD2 (6 bases). Per the germline V gene, CDR1 is GTSNPN and CDR2 is SVGIG (reference sequence). V lost 5 bases and J 0 bases, leaving 14 bases between the germline ends. This CDR3 has 14 amino acids. DNA for the CDR3: TGTGCCTGGGGAACTAGCCTTTACTCCTACGAGCAGTACTTC. It specifies CAWGTSLYSYEQYF.

The chain recombines TRBV7-3 with TRBJ1-3; D might be TRBD1 (5 bases). CDR1 and CDR2 from the germline V gene are SGHTA and FQGTGA. The germline V and J ends were trimmed by 5 bases and 3 bases, with 14 bases remaining between them. The CDR3 totals 15 residues. The CDR3 coding sequence is TGTGCCAGCAGCGCCCCCGGGGGAAATGGAAACACCATATATTTT. Its translation is CASSAPGGNGNTIYF. Full variable domain (missing parts from reference TRBV7-3 and TRBJ1-3): GAGVSQTPSNKVTEKGKYVELRCDPISGHTALYWYRQSLGQGPEFLIYFQGTGAADDSGLPNDRFFAVRPEGSVSTLKIQRTERGDSAVYLCASSAPGGNGNTIYFGEGSWLTVV.

The chain couples TRBV9 to TRBJ2-7; 11 bases fit TRBD1. The CDR3 is 15 amino acids. Germline V gene sequence: CDR1 SGDLS, CDR2 YYNGEE. V trimming: 0 bases; J trimming: 2 bases; junction bases outside the gene matches: 1. CDR3 protein: CASSVGTGGAYEQYF. In DNA, the CDR3 is TGTGCCAGCAGCGTAGGGACAGGGGGCGCCTACGAGCAGTACTTC.

The rearrangement joins TRBV29-1 to TRBJ2-1, with D possibly TRBD1 on 6 matching bases. The CDR3 totals 15 residues. Trimming removed 2 bases at V and 4 bases at J, with 15 bases between. CDR1 and CDR2 (germline): SQVTM, ANQGSEA. The CDR3 protein is CSVERAGAVYNEQFF. For the CDR3, the DNA is TGCAGCGTTGAAAGGGCAGGGGCGGTTTACAATGAGCAGTTCTTC.

The chain links TRBV7-9 to TRBJ2-7, with 14 bases aligning to TRBD2. CDR3 length: 17 amino acids. CDR1 is SEHNR and CDR2 is FQNEAQ in the germline V gene (reference sequence). V was clipped by 5 bases and J by 3 bases; unmatched bases: 9. CDR3 sequence: CASSRTSGRSENYEQYF. The CDR3 DNA reads TGTGCCAGCAGCCGGACTAGCGGGAGGAGTGAGAACTACGAGCAGTACTTC.

The chain joins TRBV28 to TRBJ2-1, with D possibly TRBD1 on 5 matching bases. The germline V gene encodes CDR1 MDHEN and CDR2 SYDVKM. V lost 4 bases and J 0 bases, leaving 16 bases between the germline ends. The CDR3 is 17 residues long. CDR3 nucleotides: TGTGCCAGCAGTTACTCGACAGATGTGGGCTCCTACAATGAGCAGTTCTTC. This codes for CASSYSTDVGSYNEQFF. The full variable domain, its missing parts supplied by reference TRBV28 and TRBJ2-1, is DVKVTQSSRYLVKRTGEKVFLECVQDMDHENMFWYRQDPGLGLRLIYFSYDVKMKEKGDIPEGYSVSREKKERFSLILESASTNQTSMYLCASSYSTDVGSYNEQFFGPGTRLTVL.

The genes are TRBV7-2 and TRBJ1-1; D is ambiguous. The germline V gene encodes CDR1 SGHTA and CDR2 FQGNSA. V shed 2 bases and J shed 0 bases, with 19 bases lying between them. The CDR3 is 18 residues long. CDR3 coding DNA: TGTGCCAGCAGCTTATCCCCGGGTGGCCGAGTCCTGAACACTGAAGCTTTCTTT. As protein: CASSLSPGGRVLNTEAFF. The full variable domain, its missing parts supplied by reference TRBV7-2 and TRBJ1-1, is GAGVSQSPSNKVTEKGKDVELRCDPISGHTALYWYRQSLGQGLEFLIYFQGNSAPDKSGLPSDRFSAERTGGSVSTLTIQRTQQEDSAVYLCASSLSPGGRVLNTEAFFGQGTRLTVV.

This chain links TRBV29-1 with TRBJ1-1; D unresolved. V gave up 4 bases and J gave up 0 bases, with 21 bases separating them. Germline CDR1 reads SQVTM; CDR2 reads ANQGSEA. The CDR3 spans 17 residues. CDR3 nucleotide sequence: TGCAGCGTTGTTCCAAGAGGCGGTCGAATCATGAACACTGAAGCTTTCTTT. Its protein is CSVVPRGGRIMNTEAFF.

This sequence joins TRBV11-2 and TRBJ1-1; D unresolved. The CDR3 length is 15 residues. V was trimmed by 1 base and J by 1 base, leaving 10 bases between them. Germline V gives CDR1 SGHAT, CDR2 FQNNGV. The CDR3 nucleotides are TGTGCCAGCAGCTTAGTGGGAAACCCGAACACTGAAGCTTTCTTT. This gives the protein CASSLVGNPNTEAFF. Drawing the rest from reference TRBV11-2 and TRBJ1-1, the complete variable domain is EAGVAQSPRYKIIEKRQSVAFWCNPISGHATLYWYQQILGQGPKLLIQFQNNGVVDDSQLPKDRFSAERLKGVDSTLKIQPAKLEDSAVYLCASSLVGNPNTEAFFGQGTRLTVV.

The V gene is TRBV21-1, the J gene TRBJ1-5. TRBV21-1 is flagged as a pseudogene. The CDR3 contains 16 residues. The CDR3 reads CASSKDPPELGQPQHF. The CDR3 region has the DNA TGTGCCAGCAGCAAAGACCCCCCCGAGTTAGGTCAGCCCCAGCATTTT.

The rearrangement joins TRBV27 to TRBJ2-7, with TRBD1 identical over 7 bases. CDR1 and CDR2 (germline): MNHEY, SMNVEV (reference sequence). CDR3 size: 15 residues. V shed 5 bases and J 1 base; nucleotides not matched to a gene: 8. The CDR3 sequence is CASSRKGASSYEQYF. In DNA form, the CDR3 reads TGTGCCAGCAGTCGGAAGGGGGCGTCGTCCTACGAGCAGTACTTC.

V usage is TRBV30 and J usage is TRBJ2-7, with D possibly being TRBD1 (6 bases). Looked up from germline, CDR1 is GTSNPN and CDR2 is SVGIG (reference sequence). Trimming pared 4 bases from V and 6 bases from J, leaving 16 bases between. This CDR3 contains 13 residues. The CDR3, as DNA: TGTGCCTGGAATCGGGCAGGGGCGGGCGAGCAGTACTTC. The encoded protein is CAWNRAGAGEQYF.

The chain has TRBV7-9 and TRBJ1-2; D is undetermined. V gave up 1 base and J gave up 6 bases, with 15 bases separating them. In germline, CDR1 is SEHNR, CDR2 FQNEAQ (reference sequence). This CDR3 region has 15 residues. In nucleotides, the CDR3 is TGTGCCAGCAGCTTAGTGACCACGGACCGACATGGCTACACCTTC. Protein product: CASSLVTTDRHGYTF.

This rearrangement joins TRBV6-5 to TRBJ1-4, with D possibly matching TRBD1 (6 bases). CDR1 and CDR2 from the germline V gene are MNHEY and SVGAGI. This CDR3 has 16 amino acids. Deletions cut 4 bases from V and 2 bases from J, with 14 bases between. The CDR3 region is CASSSAQGATNEKLFF. The CDR3 DNA sequence: TGTGCCAGCAGTTCCGCACAGGGTGCCACTAATGAAAAACTGTTTTTT.

V is TRBV6-1 and J is TRBJ2-3, with 9 bases identical to TRBD2. CDR1 MNHNS and CDR2 SASEGT come from the germline V gene. The CDR3 length is 15 residues. V was clipped by 6 bases and J by 4 bases; unmatched bases: 8. This CDR3 is CASSLPGLAPDTQYF. The CDR3 nucleotides are TGTGCCAGCAGCCTGCCGGGACTAGCACCAGATACGCAGTATTTT.

This chain connects TRBV9 to TRBJ1-4; maybe TRBD1 (5 bases). This CDR3 is 16 amino acids long. Trimming pared 3 bases from V and 6 bases from J, leaving 18 bases between. Looked up from germline, CDR1 is SGDLS and CDR2 is YYNGEE. CDR3 residues: CASSGQTNGGDEKLFF. The CDR3 coding sequence is TGTGCCAGCAGCGGACAAACGAACGGGGGGGATGAAAAACTGTTTTTT.

A single count supports this clone. This chain's CDR3 is CASSIARNSYEQYF. The CDR3 bases are TGTGCCAGTAGTATTGCCAGAAATAGCTACGAGCAGTACTTC. The V call is TRBV19, the J call TRBJ2-7; no clear D. Germline V lookup: CDR1 LNHDA, CDR2 SQIVND (reference sequence). The V end lost 3 bases, the J end lost 3 bases, and 12 bases lay between the germline ends. This CDR3 has 14 residues.

J is TRBJ1-1 and V is TRBV7-9; D is undetermined. V lost 5 bases to trimming and J lost 4 bases, with 11 bases between them. This CDR3 is 13 amino acids long. From germline, CDR1 is SEHNR and CDR2 FQNEAQ (reference sequence). The CDR3 protein is CASSPPSATEAFF. The CDR3 DNA sequence: TGTGCCAGCAGCCCACCGAGCGCCACTGAAGCTTTCTTT.

V usage is TRBV5-1 and J usage is TRBJ1-5; D gene ambiguous. The CDR3 extends over 15 amino acids. V lost 4 bases and J lost 1, with 12 bases in between. Germline V gives CDR1 SGHRS, CDR2 YFSETQ. The CDR3 loop is CASSPSPGSNQPQHF. As DNA, the CDR3 is TGCGCCAGCAGCCCATCCCCCGGAAGCAATCAGCCCCAGCATTTT.

The V call is TRBV7-9, the J call TRBJ2-1, with a weak D call TRBD2 (5 bases). CDR1 and CDR2 (germline): SEHNR, FQNEAQ (reference sequence). V lost 4 bases, J lost 0 bases, and 16 bases lay in between. The CDR3 extends over 17 amino acids. The CDR3 coding sequence is TGTGCCAGCAGCTCTAGCAGAGCACCTAGCTCCTACAATGAGCAGTTCTTC. It translates to CASSSSRAPSSYNEQFF. The full variable domain, its missing parts supplied by reference TRBV7-9 and TRBJ2-1, is DTGVSQNPRHKITKRGQNVTFRCDPISEHNRLYWYRQTLGQGPEFLTYFQNEAQLEKSRLLSDRFSAERPKGSFSTLEIQRTEQGDSAMYLCASSSSRAPSSYNEQFFGPGTRLTVL.

V usage is TRBV5-4 and J usage is TRBJ2-3; D call uncertain. The germline CDR1 and CDR2 sequences are SGHNT and YYREEE (reference sequence). V lost 0 bases and J lost 6, with 11 bases in between. The CDR3 extends over 14 amino acids. The CDR3 loop is CASSLVGWSDTQYF. As DNA, the CDR3 is TGTGCCAGCAGCTTGGTGGGGTGGTCCGATACGCAGTATTTT.